Following are 19 T cell receptor beta chains from one sample sequenced in a study of human T cells and chemical hapten exposure. Time point here: pre-sensitization, week 0. Noted treatment: therapeutic diphenylcyclopropenone sensitization with weekly scalp DPC. TCRdb independently ran MiXCR on the RACE reads; one entry per CDR3 protein. The repertoire includes more than 250,000 distinct CDR3 sequences, 7% to 10% of them detected once, and about 2.1% sits in the top ten. The specimen was whole blood, collected in connection with sensitization to the hapten diphenylcyclopropenone (DPC). Receptors originate from a woman between 40 and 50 years old with alopecia areata. Some clones in this sample may be carry-over from other donors' samples.

This clonotype was counted between two and nine times. V and J are TRBV4-1 and TRBJ2-3; the D is unclear. Trimming stripped 1 base from V and 2 bases from J, with 16 bases between. The CDR3 covers 17 residues. Per germline, CDR1 MGHRA and CDR2 YSYEKL. In nucleotides, the CDR3 is TGCGCCAGCAGCCAAGTTCGCGGCGGATATGCCACAGATACGCAGTATTTT. Translation: CASSQVRGGYATDTQYF.

This clonotype has just a few counts. V and J are TRBV5-1 and TRBJ2-5; no clear D gene. With 3 bases removed from V and 2 bases from J, the gap between germline ends came to 11 bases. Germline loops: CDR1 SGHRS, CDR2 YFSETQ. This CDR3 is 14 amino acids long. CDR3 in amino acids: CASSSEALQETQYF. The DNA for the CDR3 is TGCGCCAGCAGCTCCGAGGCCCTACAAGAGACCCAGTACTTC.

This clonotype was found a few times. The chain employs TRBV6-1 and TRBJ2-7; 7 bases line up with TRBD1. CDR3 length equals 17 residues. V lost 0 bases to trimming and J lost 6 bases; unmatched junction nucleotides: 14. The germline V gene has CDR1 MNHNS and CDR2 SASEGT. The DNA for the CDR3 is TGTGCCAGCAGTGAAGCGGGACAGCTAGCACTTGCCGGCGAGCAGTACTTC. Protein product: CASSEAGQLALAGEQYF.

The chain couples TRBV4-3 to TRBJ1-2; 9 nucleotides line up with TRBD1. This CDR3 is 16 amino acids long. Germline CDR1 is LGHNA and CDR2 is YSLEER. The V gene end was trimmed by 1 base and the J gene end by 3 bases; junction bases not matched to a gene: 6. Written as DNA, the CDR3 is TGCGCCAGCAGCCAAGTACGGGGGACAGGGTACTATGGCTACACCTTC. Translating gives CASSQVRGTGYYGYTF.

This clonotype came up a few times. The rearrangement joins TRBV20-1 to TRBJ1-4, with TRBD1 matching over 7 bases. V lost 0 bases, J lost 8 bases, and 9 bases stayed unmatched. The CDR3 spans 15 residues. Germline loops: CDR1 DFQATT, CDR2 SNEGSKA (reference sequence). The CDR3 DNA follows: TGCAGTGCTAGAGATCGCGAGACAGGGAACGAAAAACTGTTTTTT. Amino acid sequence: CSARDRETGNEKLFF.

The chain combines TRBV11-1 with TRBJ2-2, with 15 bases fitting TRBD2. Per germline, CDR1 SGHAT and CDR2 FQDESV (reference sequence). This CDR3 is built from 18 residues. The junction had 3 bases not matched to a gene; V was cut back by 3 bases and J by 1 base. The CDR3 DNA sequence: TGTGCCAGCAGCTTCGGGACTAGCGGGGGGAAGAACACCGGGGAGCTGTTTTTT. Translation gives CASSFGTSGGKNTGELFF.

The rearrangement links TRBV10-3 to TRBJ2-7; 10 bases are shared with TRBD1. The length of the CDR3 is 15 residues. V was pared by 3 bases and J by 2 bases, with 4 bases of the junction left unmatched. Germline V gene lookup returns CDR1 ENHRY and CDR2 SYGVKD. The CDR3 coding sequence is TGTGCCATCAGTGATAGTGGACAGGGGGCCTACGAGCAGTACTTC. Protein: CAISDSGQGAYEQYF.

This clonotype has more than one count but fewer than ten. The J gene is TRBJ2-1, the V gene TRBV7-9, with no clear D. Deletions cut 3 bases from V and 6 bases from J, with 18 bases between. Germline V lookup: CDR1 SEHNR, CDR2 FQNEAQ (reference sequence). The CDR3 extends over 16 amino acids. CDR3 amino acids: CASSFLGLGSTNEQFF. The CDR3 bases are TGTGCCAGCAGCTTCCTCGGGCTAGGATCGACCAATGAGCAGTTCTTC.

This chain links TRBV9 with TRBJ2-7; D may be TRBD2 (5 bases). The V gene lost 0 bases and the J gene lost 4 bases, with 11 bases spanning the gap. CDR1 and CDR2 (germline): SGDLS, YYNGEE. The CDR3 contains 14 residues. CDR3 residues: CASSVDATGYEQYF. In DNA form, the CDR3 reads TGTGCCAGCAGCGTAGATGCGACGGGATACGAGCAGTACTTC.

The V call is TRBV29-1, the J call TRBJ2-5; TRBD2 might be the D (5 bases). The germline V gene encodes CDR1 SQVTM and CDR2 ANQGSEA. The CDR3 runs 12 residues. Trimming took off 2 bases at V and 5 bases at J, with 9 bases between the two ends. The CDR3 nucleotides are TGCAGCGTTGAATTTGGCGGGGAGACCCAGTACTTC. Its translation is CSVEFGGETQYF. The full variable domain, completed using reference TRBV29-1 and TRBJ2-5, is SAVISQKPSRDICQRGTSLTIQCQVDSQVTMMFWYRQQPGQSLTLIATANQGSEATYESGFVIDKFPISRPNLTFSTLTVSNMSPEDSSIYLCSVEFGGETQYFGPGTRLLVL.

The chain links TRBV29-1 to TRBJ2-7; D might be TRBD2 (6 bases). Trimming took off 4 bases at V and 3 bases at J, with 16 bases between the two ends. The CDR3 is 14 amino acids. Per germline, CDR1 SQVTM and CDR2 ANQGSEA. CDR3 residues: CSVGSRAGYYEQYF. CDR3 DNA sequence: TGCAGCGTTGGTTCCCGGGCGGGATACTACGAGCAGTACTTC.

The chain carries TRBV6-4 and TRBJ1-5, with TRBD1 matching 7 bases. Looked up from germline, CDR1 is MRHNA and CDR2 is SNTAGT. The CDR3 totals 24 residues. The ends lost 2 bases at V and 2 bases at J; junction bases unmatched: 30. The CDR3 region has the DNA TGTGCCAGCAGTGACGGACCCCCGTATACCGGGACAGAACAGGGGAAACGAGGCAATCAGCCCCAGCATTTT. It yields the protein CASSDGPPYTGTEQGKRGNQPQHF.

This chain links TRBV14 with TRBJ2-1; 7 nucleotides match TRBD1. This CDR3 is 16 amino acids long. With 4 bases clipped from V and 5 bases from J, the junction kept 11 bases outside the gene matches. Germline V lookup: CDR1 SGHDN, CDR2 FVKESK. The CDR3 reads CASSLPRGRGNNEQFF. CDR3 DNA sequence: TGTGCCAGCAGCCTCCCCCGGGGCAGGGGGAACAATGAGCAGTTCTTC. The whole variable domain, filled in from reference TRBV14 and TRBJ2-1, reads EAGVTQFPSHSVIEKGQTVTLRCDPISGHDNLYWYRRVMGKEIKFLLHFVKESKQDESGMPNNRFLAERTGGTYSTLKVQPAELEDSGVYFCASSLPRGRGNNEQFFGPGTRLTVL.

As regards this clonotype: A read error may produce the germline difference seen at one junction end. The rearrangement links TRBV7-7 to TRBJ2-5; the D call may be TRBD1 or TRBD2 (5 bases each). CDR1 and CDR2 (germline): SSHAT, FNYEAQ (reference sequence). This CDR3 spans 15 amino acids. In DNA form, the CDR3 reads TGTGCTAGCAGCTTAGCGCCAGGGCTTCAAGAGACCCAGTACTTC. Amino acid sequence: CASSLAPGLQETQYF.

This clonotype has a count of ten or more. The chain uses TRBV6-5 and TRBJ2-3, with a weak D call TRBD1 (5 bases). Germline V gives CDR1 MNHEY, CDR2 SVGAGI. The V gene lost 2 bases and the J gene lost 2 bases, with 11 bases spanning the gap. The CDR3 spans 15 residues. In DNA form, the CDR3 reads TGTGCCAGCAGTTACCTCGACAGCCCCACAGATACGCAGTATTTT. Protein sequence: CASSYLDSPTDTQYF.

This clonotype was seen only a few times. This chain links TRBV3-1 with TRBJ2-2; D gene ambiguous. Between the trimmed V and J ends, which lost 2 bases and 7 bases, there was a span of 8 bases. From germline, CDR1 is LGHDT and CDR2 YNNKEL (reference sequence). This CDR3 spans 13 amino acids. The chain's CDR3 is CASSQTHGGELFF. CDR3 in DNA: TGTGCCAGCAGCCAAACTCATGGCGGGGAGCTGTTTTTT.

This clonotype came up a few times. This chain links TRBV21-1 with TRBJ1-5; the D call of TRBD1 is as the table states it, not checked on the DNA. TRBV21-1 is termed a pseudogene. The CDR3 covers 18 residues. CDR3 nucleotide sequence: TGTGCCAGCAGCCCCCCTCGAGAGCCCAAACAGAATAATCAGCCCCAGCATTTT. It is translated as CASSPPREPKQNNQPQHF.

The rearrangement joins TRBV13 to TRBJ2-3; D is unresolved. CDR1 and CDR2 (germline): PRHDT, FYEKMQ (reference sequence). V was cut by 5 bases and J by 7 bases, with 22 bases left in between. The CDR3 consists of 16 residues. DNA for the CDR3: TGTGCCAGCAGCCTCCTCCGCCCGTTCCCACTAAATACGCAGTATTTT. The encoded protein is CASSLLRPFPLNTQYF.

The sample holds many counts of this clonotype. The chain recombines TRBV6-5 with TRBJ2-3; 9 bases fit TRBD1. CDR1 MNHEY and CDR2 SVGAGI come from the germline V gene. V gave up 4 bases and J gave up 3 bases; unmatched junction bases: 5. There are 15 residues in the CDR3. The CDR3 bases are TGTGCCAGCAGTTGGGACAGGGAGAGAACAGATACGCAGTATTTT. Protein: CASSWDRERTDTQYF.